This T cell receptor beta chain was retrieved from a study of cytomegalovirus exposure and HLA in healthy donors. Study results and caveats: First-cohort TCR clusters tended to co-occur in the roughly 130 validation repertoires, a later analysis found. Among TCR beta chains, those listed as cytomegalovirus-associated numbered over 150. Rare sequences made up most TCRs, while some public TCRs were found in many donors.

The protocol was immunoSEQ multiplex PCR, while the TCRdb copy is restricted to in-frame clones and leaves out a portion. Of 150,000 to 180,000 clones in the sample, roughly 86% were seen once. Germline CDR1 is SGHTA and CDR2 is FQGNSA. Trimming pared 0 bases from V and 0 bases from J, leaving 12 bases between. The CDR3 has 17 amino acids. The validation cohort, a group of 90 to 150 subjects, included the donors and was separate from the approximately 680-subject first cohort. This clone was counted a single time. No antigen is known for it. Source material: PBMCs. The chain combines TRBV7-2 with TRBJ1-3; D unresolved. The sequence came from a human donor in good health. CDR3 sequence reads: CASSLAHYGFSGNTIYF. For the CDR3, the DNA is TGTGCCAGCAGCTTAGCCCACTACGGGTTCTCTGGAAACACCATATATTTT.